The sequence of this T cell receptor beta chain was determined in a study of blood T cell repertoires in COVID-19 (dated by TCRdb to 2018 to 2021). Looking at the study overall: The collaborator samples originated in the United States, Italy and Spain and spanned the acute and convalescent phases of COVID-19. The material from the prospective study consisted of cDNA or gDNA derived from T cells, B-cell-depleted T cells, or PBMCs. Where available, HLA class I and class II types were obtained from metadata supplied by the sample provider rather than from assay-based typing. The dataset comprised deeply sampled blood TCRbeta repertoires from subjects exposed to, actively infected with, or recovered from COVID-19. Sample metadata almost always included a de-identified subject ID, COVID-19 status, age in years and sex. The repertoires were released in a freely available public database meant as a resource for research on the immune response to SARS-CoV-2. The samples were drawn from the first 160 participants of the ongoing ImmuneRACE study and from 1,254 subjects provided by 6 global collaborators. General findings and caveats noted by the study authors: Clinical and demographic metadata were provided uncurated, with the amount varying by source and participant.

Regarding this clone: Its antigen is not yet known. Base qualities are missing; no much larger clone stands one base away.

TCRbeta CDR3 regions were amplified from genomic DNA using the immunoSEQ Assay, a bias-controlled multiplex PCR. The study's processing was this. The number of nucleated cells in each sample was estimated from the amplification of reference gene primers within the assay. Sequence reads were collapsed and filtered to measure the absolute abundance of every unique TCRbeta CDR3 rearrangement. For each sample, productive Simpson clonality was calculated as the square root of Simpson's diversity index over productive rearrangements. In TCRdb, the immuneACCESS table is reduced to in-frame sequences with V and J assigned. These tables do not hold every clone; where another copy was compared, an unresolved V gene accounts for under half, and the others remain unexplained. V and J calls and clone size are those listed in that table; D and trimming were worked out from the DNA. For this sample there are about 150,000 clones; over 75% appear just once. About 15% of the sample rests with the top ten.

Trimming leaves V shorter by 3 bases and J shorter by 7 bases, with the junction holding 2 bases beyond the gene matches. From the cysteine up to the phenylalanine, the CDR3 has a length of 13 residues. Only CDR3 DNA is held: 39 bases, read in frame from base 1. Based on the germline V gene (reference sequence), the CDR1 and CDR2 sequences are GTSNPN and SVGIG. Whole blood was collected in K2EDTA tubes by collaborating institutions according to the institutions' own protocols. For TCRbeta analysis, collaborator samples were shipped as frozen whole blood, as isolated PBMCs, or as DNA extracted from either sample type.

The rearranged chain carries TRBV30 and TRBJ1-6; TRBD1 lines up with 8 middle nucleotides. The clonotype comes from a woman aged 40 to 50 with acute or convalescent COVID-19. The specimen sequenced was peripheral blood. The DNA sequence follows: TGTGCCTGGAGGACAGGGGTAAATTCACCCCTCCACTTT. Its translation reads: CAWRTGVNSPLHF.